This record looks at one T cell receptor (beta chain) sequence and its context. Its target is unknown. The data derive from a study of blood T cells in healthy people across ages. Broader study findings: Older age coincided with a roughly linear decline in TCR beta diversity per million T cells.

This CDR3 comprises 16 residues. Germline assignment: CDR1 DFQATT and CDR2 SNEGSKA (reference sequence). Unmatched junction bases numbered 1, after V lost 0 bases and J lost 3 bases. The use of a sample-barcoded 5' primer and a J-beta primer mix characterized a second PCR of about 7 to 12 cycles. Each cDNA molecule, via a template-switch adaptor with 12 random nucleotides, was tagged. CDR3-containing paired-end reads numbering at least 2.5 million came from each sample. TCRdb independently ran MiXCR on the 5' RACE reads; one entry per CDR3 protein. The sample yields more than 1,400,000 distinct CDR3 sequences, 42% seen once. The individuals who served as donors were healthy Caucasians living in Russia, aged roughly 6 to 100.

The TCR comes from a woman between 18 and 29 years old in good health. Sample: blood. This chain joins TRBV20-1 and TRBJ2-1, with 14 bases lining up with TRBD2. The CDR3 nucleotides are TGCAGTGCTAGAGATGGGACTAGCGGGAGCTACAATGAGCAGTTCTTC. Its protein product is CSARDGTSGSYNEQFF.